Each of the 23 T cell receptor beta chains below was sequenced from the same sample in a study of T cell repertoires in cytomegalovirus infection. TCRdb recomputed calls from the reads with MiXCR, one row per CDR3 protein. Of some 700,000 distinct CDR3 sequences in the sample, 35% to 45% were seen once. The material sequenced was PBMCs. These receptors came from a human donor in good health (CMV status not recorded). Some clones in this sample may be carry-over from other donors' samples.

A word on this clonotype: At one of its ends the junction is not consistent with the germline gene, which may arise from a read error. The chain's CDR3 is CASSLAGGWDTQYF. CDR3 bases: TGTGCCAGCAGTCTAGCGGGGGGCTGGGATACGCAGTATTTT. The V call is TRBV12-3 or TRBV12-4, the J call TRBJ2-3, with 11 nucleotides matching TRBD2. The CDR3 totals 14 residues.

The rearrangement links TRBV6-2 or TRBV6-3 to TRBJ1-1, with D tentatively TRBD1 (6 bases). The CDR3 has 13 residues. Trimming removed 8 bases at V and 0 bases at J, with 10 bases between. Germline V gene data show CDR1 as MNHEY and CDR2 as SVGEGT. The CDR3 reads CASRWDMNTEAFF. CDR3 DNA sequence: TGTGCCAGCCGTTGGGACATGAACACTGAAGCTTTCTTT.

This clonotype occurred many times. The chain joins TRBV28 to TRBJ1-5; D unresolved. The CDR3 has 12 residues. Trimming cost V 6 bases and J 3 bases, with 6 bases left between them. The germline gives CDR1 MDHEN, CDR2 SYDVKM. CDR3 sequence reads: CASSFPNQPQHF. For the CDR3, the DNA is TGTGCCAGCAGCTTCCCCAATCAGCCCCAGCATTTT.

This clonotype was observed a few times. This chain joins TRBV7-3 and TRBJ2-5; D perhaps matches TRBD2 (6 bases). This CDR3 spans 14 amino acids. Germline V gene data show CDR1 as SGHTA and CDR2 as FQGTGA. Trimming pared 1 base from V and 5 bases from J, leaving 11 bases between. The CDR3: CASSLNGLAETQYF. The CDR3 DNA is TGTGCCAGCAGCTTAAATGGCCTAGCGGAGACCCAGTACTTC.

V and J are TRBV6-2 or TRBV6-3 and TRBJ2-7; 8 bases match TRBD1. Germline V gene sequence: CDR1 MNHEY, CDR2 SVGEGT. V gave up 7 bases and J gave up 0 bases; unmatched junction bases: 8. This CDR3 has 15 amino acids. The CDR3 loop is CASNRLGQASYEQYF. The CDR3, as DNA: TGTGCCAGCAACCGACTGGGACAGGCCTCCTACGAGCAGTACTTC.

J is TRBJ1-1 and V is TRBV20-1; D is unclear. The CDR3 sequence is 13 residues long. The germline CDR1 and CDR2 sequences are DFQATT and SNEGSKA (reference sequence). Trimming removed 0 bases at V and 1 base at J, with 6 bases between. CDR3 in amino acids: CSARDSRNTEAFF. The CDR3 DNA follows: TGCAGTGCTAGAGATTCCAGGAACACTGAAGCTTTCTTT.

CDR3 nucleotide sequence: TGTGCCAGCAGTTTATTAGGTATTGAGCAGTTCTTC. Amino acid sequence: CASSLLGIEQFF. This chain links TRBV28 with TRBJ2-1; D is ambiguous. V was clipped by 1 base and J by 9 bases, with 7 bases between them. The germline V gene has CDR1 MDHEN and CDR2 SYDVKM. This CDR3 is built from 12 residues.

CDR3 sequence: CSAIGLAGSTGDEQFF. Written as DNA, the CDR3 is TGCAGTGCCATCGGACTAGCGGGATCAACCGGGGATGAGCAGTTCTTC. This chain uses TRBV20-1 with TRBJ2-1; the match to TRBD2 covers 12 bases. The CDR3 contains 16 residues. V dropped 6 bases and J dropped 8; count of bases not matched to a gene: 14. The germline V gene encodes CDR1 DFQATT and CDR2 SNEGSKA (reference sequence).

V usage is TRBV12-3 or TRBV12-4 and J usage is TRBJ2-2, with D maybe TRBD1 (5 bases). The CDR3 covers 15 residues. V lost 1 base to trimming and J lost 4 bases, with 10 bases between them. The CDR3 nucleotides are TGTGCCAGCAGTTTAGTCATAGGGGTCACCGGGGAGCTGTTTTTT. It codes for CASSLVIGVTGELFF.

This clonotype was recorded many times. This chain links TRBV5-1 with TRBJ2-5; 7 bases are a match to TRBD1. The CDR3 has 15 residues. V lost 0 bases, J lost 2 bases, and 4 bases stayed unmatched. Germline V gene sequence: CDR1 SGHRS, CDR2 YFSETQ. In nucleotides, the CDR3 is TGCGCCAGCAGCTTGGGGGACAGAATACAAGAGACCCAGTACTTC. Protein sequence: CASSLGDRIQETQYF. The entire variable domain, with the rest obtained from reference TRBV5-1 and TRBJ2-5, is as follows: KAGVTQTPRYLIKTRGQQVTLSCSPISGHRSVSWYQQTPGQGLQFLFEYFSETQRNKGNFPGRFSGRQFSNSRSEMNVSTLELGDSALYLCASSLGDRIQETQYFGPGTRLLVL.

This clonotype appeared a few times. The chain couples TRBV7-8 to TRBJ1-4, with D maybe TRBD1 (6 bases). This CDR3 region has 15 residues. Germline-derived CDR1 and CDR2 are SGHVS and FQNEAQ. The ends were cut back, 1 base at V and 5 bases at J, with 11 bases in the middle. In nucleotides, the CDR3 is TGTGCCAGCAGCTTAGACCGGGGGCGAAATGAAAAACTGTTTTTT. As protein: CASSLDRGRNEKLFF. Based on the CDR3 plus reference TRBV7-8 and TRBJ1-4, the full variable domain is GAGVSQSPRYKVAKRGQDVALRCDPISGHVSLFWYQQALGQGPEFLTYFQNEAQLDKSGLPSDRFFAERPEGSVSTLKIQRTQQEDSAVYLCASSLDRGRNEKLFFGSGTQLSVL.

The V and J genes are TRBV2 and TRBJ2-5; no clear D. This CDR3 has 13 residues. CDR1 and CDR2 from the germline V gene are SNHLY and FYNNEI. With 11 bases removed from V and 2 bases from J, the gap between germline ends came to 15 bases. The CDR3, as DNA: TGTGCCCGCATGGGCAGGCGACAAGAGACCCAGTACTTC. Its protein is CARMGRRQETQYF.

In the case of this clonotype: A read error is likely, as this CDR3 ends without the conserved phenylalanine or tryptophan. The V gene is TRBV28, the J gene TRBJ2-2, with D hard to call. V was shortened by 3 bases and J by 6 bases, with 11 bases between the two germline ends. Germline V gene data show CDR1 as MDHEN and CDR2 as SYDVKM. This CDR3 comprises 14 residues. Here the CDR3 reads CASSFLDGAGELFC. The CDR3 region has the DNA TGTGCCAGCAGTTTTTTAGATGGCGCCGGGGAGCTGTTTTGT.

V and J are TRBV4-1 and TRBJ2-7; perhaps TRBD2 as D (5 bases). The V gene lost 4 bases and the J gene lost 0 bases, with 16 bases spanning the gap. This CDR3 comprises 16 residues. CDR1 and CDR2 (germline): MGHRA, YSYEKL. The CDR3 sequence: CASSRDFGESSYEQYF. The CDR3 nucleotides are TGCGCCAGCAGCCGAGATTTCGGGGAGAGCTCCTACGAGCAGTACTTC.

The gene calls are TRBV12-3 or TRBV12-4 and TRBJ1-2; D might be TRBD1 (5 bases). V lost 3 bases and J 4 bases, leaving 12 bases between the germline ends. The CDR3 totals 14 residues. Here the CDR3 reads CASSFSSTVYGYTF. CDR3 DNA sequence: TGTGCCAGCAGTTTTTCGTCGACAGTCTATGGCTACACCTTC.

As for this clonotype: No conserved phenylalanine or tryptophan ends this CDR3, so it is likely a read error. The genes are TRBV2 and TRBJ2-1; the D is unclear. V was shortened by 4 bases and J by 8 bases, with 12 bases between the two germline ends. This CDR3 comprises 13 residues. Looked up from germline, CDR1 is SNHLY and CDR2 is FYNNEI. The CDR3 bases are TGTGCCAGCAGTGGACTGAGGCAGTATGAGCAGTTCTTA. The encoded protein is CASSGLRQYEQFL.

The rearrangement links TRBV29-1 to TRBJ1-6, with a possible D match to TRBD1 (5 bases). Germline assignment: CDR1 SQVTM and CDR2 ANQGSEA. V gave up 6 bases and J gave up 9 bases, with 15 bases separating them. This CDR3 contains 13 residues. CDR3 sequence: CSVELGRGSPLHF. The CDR3 DNA follows: TGCAGCGTCGAGTTGGGTAGGGGTTCACCCCTCCACTTT.

V and J are TRBV19 and TRBJ1-1; D gene uncertain. Trimming removed 5 bases at V and 6 bases at J, with 10 bases between. Germline-derived CDR1 and CDR2 are LNHDA and SQIVND (reference sequence). The CDR3 spans 12 residues. The CDR3: CASSYFGAEAFF. CDR3 DNA: TGTGCCAGTAGTTATTTTGGTGCTGAAGCTTTCTTT.

The chain carries TRBV24-1 and TRBJ2-3; the match to TRBD1 covers 9 bases. Germline lookup yields CDR1 KGHDR and CDR2 SFDVKD. The CDR3 sequence is 16 residues long. Losses at the gene ends were 3 bases for V and 1 base for J; bases not matched to a gene: 4. CDR3 in amino acids: CATSDPGDRGTDTQYF. CDR3 bases: TGTGCCACCAGTGATCCTGGGGACAGGGGCACAGATACGCAGTATTTT.

A note on this clonotype: A junction end diverges from the germline sequence, so it may reflect a read error. V is TRBV28 and J is TRBJ2-5; D not resolved. CDR1 and CDR2 (germline): MDHEN, SYDVKM. There are 15 residues in the CDR3. CDR3 region: CDSSWAALEEETQYF. CDR3 in DNA: TGTGACAGCAGTTGGGCCGCCCTAGAGGAAGAGACCCAGTACTTC.

V gene TRBV27 combines with J gene TRBJ2-5; 8 bases are shared with TRBD2. The V gene end was trimmed by 4 bases and the J gene end by 7 bases; junction bases not matched to a gene: 17. The CDR3 is 17 amino acids. Germline CDR1 and CDR2: MNHEY and SMNVEV (reference sequence). CDR3 residues: CASSSFLTSGDSWTQYF. The CDR3 region has the DNA TGTGCCAGCAGTTCCTTCCTCACTAGCGGTGACTCGTGGACCCAGTACTTC.

This clonotype has just a few counts. The rearrangement links TRBV6-1 to TRBJ2-1; TRBD2 agrees at 8 bases. This CDR3 contains 16 residues. Looked up from germline, CDR1 is MNHNS and CDR2 is SASEGT. J was trimmed by 2 bases and V by 5 bases; bases with no gene match: 8. CDR3 in amino acids: CASSPVTSEAYNEQFF. The CDR3 DNA sequence: TGTGCCAGCAGTCCTGTGACTAGCGAGGCCTACAATGAGCAGTTCTTC.

CDR3 in amino acids: CASSLRGAGEKLFF. The CDR3 DNA follows: TGTGCCAGCAGCTTACGGGGGGCAGGTGAAAAACTGTTTTTT. The chain recombines TRBV7-6 with TRBJ1-4; possible D gene TRBD1, 6 bases. Trimming cost V 2 bases and J 7 bases, with 11 bases left between them. This CDR3 is built from 14 residues. Germline values: CDR1 SGHVS, CDR2 FNYEAQ. The variable domain in full, completed from reference TRBV7-6 and TRBJ1-4, reads GAGVSQSPRYKVTKRGQDVALRCDPISGHVSLYWYRQALGQGPEFLTYFNYEAQQDKSGLPNDRFSAERPEGSISTLTIQRTEQRDSAMYRCASSLRGAGEKLFFGSGTQLSVL.